The 5 T cell receptor beta chains listed next were all sequenced from one sample in a study of T cells in Graves' hyperthyroidism and ophthalmopathy. Amplification of TCR beta CDR3 regions was performed using RNA transcripts as template. The HTBI set primed first-round TCR CDR3 RT-PCR. TCRdb re-derived calls from the multiplex PCR reads in MiXCR, one entry per CDR3 protein. This sample carries about 480,000 distinct CDR3 sequences, 14% of them seen once, and the ten largest clones take under 20%. Material for sequencing was blood. The receptor set was obtained from a young woman with Graves' hyperthyroidism.

The rearrangement joins TRBV3-1 to TRBJ2-5, with TRBD1 matching 7 bases. Losses at the gene ends were 3 bases for V and 4 bases for J; bases not matched to a gene: 2. The CDR3 is made up of 13 amino acids. CDR1 LGHDT and CDR2 YNNKEL come from the germline V gene (reference sequence). CDR3 bases: TGTGCCAGCAGCCATAAGGGGGCAGAGACCCAGTACTTC. Residues: CASSHKGAETQYF.

This chain uses TRBV19 with TRBJ1-3, with D unresolved. The germline V and J ends were trimmed by 10 bases and 0 bases, with 13 bases remaining between them. This CDR3 is 14 amino acids long. The germline gives CDR1 LNHDA, CDR2 SQIVND (reference sequence). CDR3 nucleotide sequence: TGTGCCACCCTGACCGGACCCTCTGGAAACACCATATATTTT. Translated: CATLTGPSGNTIYF.

This clonotype was recorded many times. CDR3 sequence reads: CASSLDGADEQYF. The CDR3 DNA follows: TGTGCCAGCAGCTTAGATGGGGCTGACGAGCAGTACTTC. The V gene is TRBV11-3, the J gene TRBJ2-7, with D possibly being TRBD1 (5 bases). Deletions cut 0 bases from V and 5 bases from J, with 8 bases between. The V gene's germline CDR1 is SGHNT and CDR2 YENEEA. This CDR3 is built from 13 residues.

J is TRBJ2-2 and V is TRBV2; 10 bases align to TRBD2. This CDR3 is 17 amino acids long. V lost 0 bases, J lost 5 bases, and 6 bases stayed unmatched. CDR1 and CDR2 (germline): SNHLY, FYNNEI. This chain's CDR3 is CASSEALLAGVTGELFF. CDR3 nucleotides: TGTGCCAGCAGTGAAGCGCTTCTAGCGGGAGTTACCGGGGAGCTGTTTTTT.

The table lists this clonotype with a count of one. At one end the junction does not follow the germline gene, possibly because of a read error. The chain carries TRBV18 and TRBJ1-2; D unclear. CDR3 length equals 19 residues. Germline-derived CDR1 and CDR2 are KGHSH and LQKENI. CDR3 in DNA: TGTGCCAGCTCATTAGAGGAGGGCGCAGTGTTTGGGTATTACTATGGCTGCACCTTC. This codes for CASSLEEGAVFGYYYGCTF.